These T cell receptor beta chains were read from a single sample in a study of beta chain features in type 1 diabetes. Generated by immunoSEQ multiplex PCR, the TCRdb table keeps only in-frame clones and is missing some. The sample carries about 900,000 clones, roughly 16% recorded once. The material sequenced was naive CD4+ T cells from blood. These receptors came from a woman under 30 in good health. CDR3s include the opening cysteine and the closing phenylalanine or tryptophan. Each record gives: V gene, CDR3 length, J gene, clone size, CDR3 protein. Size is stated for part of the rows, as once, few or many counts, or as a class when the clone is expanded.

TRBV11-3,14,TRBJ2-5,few,CASSLDGRQETQYF
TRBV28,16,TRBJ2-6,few,CASEASGTSGANVLTF
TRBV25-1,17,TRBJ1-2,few,CASSELGQGGSRNGYTF
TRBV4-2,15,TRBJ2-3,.,CASSQAGQGSDTQYF
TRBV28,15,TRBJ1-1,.,CASSSTGYQNTEAFF
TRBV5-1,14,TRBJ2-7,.,CASSLDRGNYEQYF
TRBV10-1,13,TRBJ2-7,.,CASSPGTGSAQYF
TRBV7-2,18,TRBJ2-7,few,CASSLATGSSGRASEQYF
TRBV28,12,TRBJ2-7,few,CASSPSRDEQYF
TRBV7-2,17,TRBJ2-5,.,CASSLGNSGVTGETQYF
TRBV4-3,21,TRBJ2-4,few,CASSQSRLGSLVSLAKNIQYF
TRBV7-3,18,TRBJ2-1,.,CASSLTGLAGKGNNEQFF
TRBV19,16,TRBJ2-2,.,CASSILGRRDTGELFF
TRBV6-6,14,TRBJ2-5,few,CAISAGQGMETQYF
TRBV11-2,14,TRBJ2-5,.,CASSQREGLETQYF
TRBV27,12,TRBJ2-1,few,CASSPSYNEQFF
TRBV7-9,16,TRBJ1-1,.,CASSLSHYREDLEAFF
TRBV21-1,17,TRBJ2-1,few,CASSKLLAGGSYNEQFF
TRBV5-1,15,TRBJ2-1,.,CASRDVAGGIDEQFF
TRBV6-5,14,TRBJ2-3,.,CASFGTGYTDTQYF
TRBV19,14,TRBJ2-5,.,CASSTEGREETQYF
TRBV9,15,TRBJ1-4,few,CASSVAPGAQEKLFF
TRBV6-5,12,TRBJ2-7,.,CASSYRRYEQYF
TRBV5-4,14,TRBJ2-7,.,CASSPSGRSYEQYF
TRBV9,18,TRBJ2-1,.,CASSVDIKRDRDFNEQFF
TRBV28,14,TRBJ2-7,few,CATVTSGSKYEQYF
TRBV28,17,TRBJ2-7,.,CASSPLATSGSMYEQYF
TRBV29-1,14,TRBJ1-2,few,CSVAQTGGYYGYTF
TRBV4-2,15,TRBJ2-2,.,CASSRRQGETGELFF
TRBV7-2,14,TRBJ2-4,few,CASSPRTGADIQYF
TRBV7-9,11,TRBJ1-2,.,CASSLALEDTF
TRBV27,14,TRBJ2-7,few,CASSLTSGSYEQYF
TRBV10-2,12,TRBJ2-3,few,CASSDLMDTQYF
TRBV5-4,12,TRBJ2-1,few,CASSSVGGEQFF
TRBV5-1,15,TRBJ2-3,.,CASSFSRVGTDTQYF
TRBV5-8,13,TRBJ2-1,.,CASSLDVGNEQFF
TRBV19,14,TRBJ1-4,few,CASRRQAGEEKLFF
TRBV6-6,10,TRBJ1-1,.,CASSYSEAFF
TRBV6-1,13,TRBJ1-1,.,CASSRDPRTEAFF
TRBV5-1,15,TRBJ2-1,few,CASSLEAATYNEQFF
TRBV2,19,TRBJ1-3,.,CASSEDGDFKALSGNTIYF
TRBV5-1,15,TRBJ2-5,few,CASSLVTGDQETQYF
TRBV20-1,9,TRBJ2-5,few,CSAKETQYF
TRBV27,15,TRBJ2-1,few,CASKSPWQGFKEQFF
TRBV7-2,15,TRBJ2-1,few,CASSFVAVRYNEQFF
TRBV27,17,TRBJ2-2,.,CASSFTSGRAWAGELFF
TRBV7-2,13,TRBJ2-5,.,CASRLGQRGRQYF
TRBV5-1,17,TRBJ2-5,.,CASSLVSLAGVGETQYF
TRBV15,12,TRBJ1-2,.,CATSPGTFGYTF
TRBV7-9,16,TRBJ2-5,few,CASSKNPGQVQETQYF
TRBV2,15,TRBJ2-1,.,CASIQDRGAYNEQFF
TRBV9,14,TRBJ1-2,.,CASSATTGNYGYTF
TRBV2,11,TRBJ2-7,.,CASRDSYEQYF
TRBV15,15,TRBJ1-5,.,CATSLTGTGFQPQHF
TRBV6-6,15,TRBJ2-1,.,CASSYQSSSYNEQFF
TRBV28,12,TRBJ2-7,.,CASSVRAREQYF
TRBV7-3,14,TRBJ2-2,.,CASSPRQWTGELFF
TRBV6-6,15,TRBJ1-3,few,CASILQGALGNTIYF
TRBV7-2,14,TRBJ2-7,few,CASSGYRGRYEQYF